The 16 T cell receptor beta chains given below trace back to one sample, sequenced in a study of Graves' ophthalmopathy and Graves' hyperthyroidism. Amplification from RNA transcripts yielded the TCR beta CDR3 regions. HTBI primers were employed in first-round RT-PCR, then a second-round multiplex PCR followed. TCRdb reprocessed the multiplex PCR reads with MiXCR, giving one entry per CDR3 protein. In the table there are around 1,000,000 distinct CDR3 sequences, about 38% of which are singletons. The sample taken for sequencing was peripheral blood or thyroid tissue (not recorded which). The source is an adult man with Graves' hyperthyroidism.

The sample holds a few counts of this clonotype. This chain joins TRBV4-1 and TRBJ1-4, with 9 bases that match TRBD1. V lost 4 bases to trimming and J lost 5 bases; unmatched junction nucleotides: 14. The CDR3 spans 18 residues. Per the germline V gene, CDR1 is MGHRA and CDR2 is YSYEKL. The CDR3 region has the DNA TGCGCCAGCAGCCCAGGCCCTCTTACAGGGGGCACGAATGAAAAACTGTTTTTT. Protein: CASSPGPLTGGTNEKLFF.

The chain recombines TRBV12-3 or TRBV12-4 with TRBJ1-4; the D is unclear. The ends were cut back, 1 base at V and 4 bases at J, with 10 bases in the middle. The CDR3 runs to 15 residues. As DNA, the CDR3 is TGTGCCAGCAGTTTAGTCCTGGGATTTAATGAAAAACTGTTTTTT. Protein sequence: CASSLVLGFNEKLFF.

This sequence joins TRBV10-2 and TRBJ2-5, with D tentatively TRBD2 (5 bases). CDR1 is WSHSY, CDR2 SAAADI, per germline. The CDR3 is 15 residues long. V lost 0 bases to trimming and J lost 1 base, with 9 bases between them. Here the CDR3 reads CASSESFGLQETQYF. CDR3 nucleotide sequence: TGCGCCAGCAGTGAGTCGTTTGGACTCCAAGAGACCCAGTACTTC.

This clonotype was detected many times. This sequence joins TRBV7-2 and TRBJ2-5; 15 bases are shared with TRBD2. The CDR3 contains 16 residues. CDR1 and CDR2 (germline): SGHTA, FQGNSA. V was pared by 5 bases and J by 6 bases, with 7 bases of the junction left unmatched. CDR3 sequence (DNA): TGTGCCAGCAGCCTGGGAGGGACTAGCGGGAGGAAGACCCAGTACTTC. Its protein is CASSLGGTSGRKTQYF.

This clonotype was observed many times. V gene TRBV7-2 combines with J gene TRBJ2-7; a possible D gene is TRBD2 (6 bases). CDR1 is SGHTA and CDR2 is FQGNSA in the germline V gene. Trimming shortened V by 2 bases and J by 4 bases, and 15 bases separated the two germline ends. The CDR3 length is 15 residues. CDR3: CASSLYWRGRYEQYF. The CDR3 DNA reads TGTGCCAGCAGCTTATATTGGCGGGGCCGATACGAGCAGTACTTC.

This clonotype was picked up a small number of times. The chain recombines TRBV27 with TRBJ2-7; perhaps TRBD1 as D (6 bases). CDR3 length: 16 residues. CDR1 MNHEY and CDR2 SMNVEV come from the germline V gene (reference sequence). V lost 8 bases and J lost 5, with 25 bases in between. The CDR3 loop reads CASGFPPWDTTDEQYF. The CDR3 coding sequence is TGTGCCAGCGGGTTTCCTCCCTGGGACACCACAGACGAGCAGTACTTC.

The V call is TRBV6-2 or TRBV6-3, the J call TRBJ1-1, with D perhaps matching TRBD1 (6 bases). The CDR3 is 15 amino acids. The germline V gene has CDR1 MNHEY and CDR2 SVGEGT. Trimming left V 5 bases short and J 5 bases short, with 18 bases between. This chain's CDR3 is CASSAPGGRGTEAFF. The DNA of the CDR3 is TGTGCCAGCAGTGCTCCTGGGGGGCGAGGGACTGAAGCTTTCTTT.

This chain joins TRBV25-1 and TRBJ2-7; D might be TRBD2 (6 bases). CDR3 length equals 14 residues. Germline CDR1 MGHDK, CDR2 SYGVNS. V lost 5 bases, J lost 0 bases, and 11 bases lay in between. DNA of the CDR3: TGTGCCAGCAGTAACCGGGAGACCTCCTACGAGCAGTACTTC. Translating gives CASSNRETSYEQYF.

The chain combines TRBV7-9 with TRBJ2-7; possibly TRBD2 for D (7 bases). Germline CDR1 is SEHNR and CDR2 is FQNEAQ (reference sequence). The germline V and J ends were trimmed by 5 bases and 7 bases, with 15 bases remaining between them. The CDR3 is 13 amino acids. For the CDR3, the DNA is TGTGCCAGCAGCAAGGGGGGGGCCGGGGAGCAGTACTTC. Amino acid sequence: CASSKGGAGEQYF.

There are a few counts of this clonotype. The gene calls are TRBV5-6 and TRBJ2-7, with D possibly matching TRBD2 (6 bases). In germline, CDR1 is SGHDT, CDR2 YYEEEE. CDR3 length: 15 amino acids. V lost 4 bases and J lost 4, with 18 bases in between. CDR3 amino acids: CASSPISGRQYEQYF. Written as DNA, the CDR3 is TGTGCCAGCAGCCCAATCAGCGGGCGGCAATACGAGCAGTACTTC. Drawing the rest from reference TRBV5-6 and TRBJ2-7, the complete variable domain is DAGVTQSPTHLIKTRGQQVTLRCSPKSGHDTVSWYQQALGQGPQFIFQYYEEEERQRGNFPDRFSGHQFPNYSSELNVNALLLGDSALYLCASSPISGRQYEQYFGPGTRLTVT.

This clonotype was picked up many times. The chain combines TRBV20-1 with TRBJ1-5, with TRBD1 as a possible D gene (5 bases). The CDR3 runs to 14 residues. Germline loops: CDR1 DFQATT, CDR2 SNEGSKA (reference sequence). Trimming cost V 5 bases and J 6 bases, with 17 bases left between them. The CDR3 spells CSAVRGDEGQPQHF. In DNA, the CDR3 is TGCAGTGCTGTGCGGGGGGACGAGGGTCAGCCCCAGCATTTT.

This clonotype was observed a handful of times. V and J are TRBV18 and TRBJ1-5; D is ambiguous. This CDR3 has 12 amino acids. With 8 bases removed from V and 5 bases from J, the gap between germline ends came to 10 bases. Germline V CDR1 and CDR2: KGHSH, LQKENI. The DNA for the CDR3 is TGTGCCAGCAAGTCCGGGGATCAGCCCCAGCATTTT. Translation gives CASKSGDQPQHF.

Only one count was recorded for this clonotype. The rearrangement links TRBV25-1 to TRBJ2-7, with D uncertain. Trimming shortened V by 4 bases and J by 5 bases, and 15 bases separated the two germline ends. CDR3 length equals 14 residues. Germline-derived CDR1 and CDR2 are MGHDK and SYGVNS. The CDR3 DNA sequence: TGTGCCAGCAGTGGCTCTGGGCATAGTCACGAGCAGTACTTC. The encoded protein is CASSGSGHSHEQYF.

This CDR3 reads CASRATRGPYGYTF. The DNA for the CDR3 is TGTGCCAGTAGGGCGACCAGGGGGCCCTATGGCTACACCTTC. This chain joins TRBV19 and TRBJ1-2, with 8 bases that match TRBD1. CDR1 and CDR2 from the germline V gene are LNHDA and SQIVND (reference sequence). J gave up 4 bases and V 6 bases, and 7 bases lay outside the gene matches. This CDR3 has 14 residues.

A single count supports this clonotype. This chain joins TRBV7-8 and TRBJ1-6, with D possibly matching TRBD1 (6 bases). The CDR3 is 17 residues long. The germline CDR1 and CDR2 sequences are SGHVS and FQNEAQ. V lost 3 bases, J lost 3 bases, and 15 bases lay in between. This CDR3 is CASSLRGGANYNSPLHF. CDR3 in DNA: TGTGCCAGCAGCTTGAGGGGGGGGGCTAACTATAATTCACCCCTCCACTTT.

This clonotype occurred many times. The V and J genes are TRBV20-1 and TRBJ1-2; D is possibly TRBD1 (5 bases). CDR1 is DFQATT and CDR2 is SNEGSKA in the germline V gene (reference sequence). CDR3 length: 15 amino acids. V gave up 1 base and J gave up 1 base, with 13 bases separating them. CDR3 DNA sequence: TGCAGTGCTAGAGTCGCCACAGGACTTAACTATGGCTACACCTTC. Encoded protein: CSARVATGLNYGYTF.